This section outlines one T cell receptor (beta chain) sequence together with its context. The CDR3 length is 14 residues. Germline CDR1 and CDR2: SNHLY and FYNNEI. Deletions cut 8 bases from V and 7 bases from J, with 15 bases between. TCRdb's table, derived via immunoSEQ multiplex PCR, lists solely in-frame clones and lacks some. The data hold approximately 250,000 clones, with around 88% observed a single time. The source of the sample is a study of blood T cell repertoires in COVID-19. Across the study: Whether acute or convalescent, the COVID-19 samples came from the United States, Italy and Spain.

The sample comprised peripheral blood. The chain employs TRBV2 and TRBJ1-6; no clear D gene. The sequence came from a man aged 30-40 years with active or convalescent COVID-19. The CDR3: CASLNEAANSPLHF. The CDR3 coding sequence is TGTGCCAGCCTAAACGAGGCAGCGAATTCACCCCTCCACTTT.